This is a list of T cell receptor beta chains from one sample in a study of control samples from healthy donors and cancer patients. TCRdb's table, derived via immunoSEQ multiplex PCR, lists solely in-frame clones and lacks some. The data show 150,000 to 200,000 clones, 85% to 95% seen once. Sequencing used blood. These receptors originate from a woman between 40 and 55 years old in good health. The CDR3 runs from the conserved cysteine through the conserved F or W. A D gene is named only where the DNA matches it firmly. Expanded clones are given a class, and other clones once, few, many or no size at all.

J | D | V | size | DNA | CDR3
TRBJ2-3 | - | TRBV12-3/TRBV12-4 | - | TGTGCCAGCAGTTTACGGAGCACAGATACGCAGTATTTT | CASSLRSTDTQYF
TRBJ1-2 | - | TRBV2 | - | TGTGCCAGCACAGAGGCAGTCTATGGCTACACCTTC | CASTEAVYGYTF
TRBJ1-1 | - | TRBV7-2 | - | TGTGCCAGCAGCTTAGCAGGGAGGACTGAAGCTTTCTTT | CASSLAGRTEAFF
TRBJ1-1 | TRBD1 | TRBV7-8 | - | TGTGCCAGCAGCCGACAGGGATGGGCTTTCTTT | CASSRQGWAFF
TRBJ1-1 | - | TRBV7-2 | - | TGTGCCAGCAGCTTAGTCCCGGAGAACACTGAAGCTTTCTTT | CASSLVPENTEAFF
TRBJ1-2 | - | TRBV4-1 | - | TGCGCCAGCAGCCAAACCGGACGGCTGGGCTATGGCTACACCTTC | CASSQTGRLGYGYTF
TRBJ1-2 | - | TRBV21-1 | - | TGTGCCAGCAGCACGCACTTATACAGGATCCCCTATGGCTACACCTTC | CASSTHLYRIPYGYTF
TRBJ1-2 | - | TRBV7-9 | - | TGTGCCAGCAGTCAAACAGGGAACTATGGCTACACCTTC | CASSQTGNYGYTF
TRBJ2-3 | - | TRBV2 | - | TGTGCCAGCAGTAAGCTCACAGATACGCAGTATTTT | CASSKLTDTQYF
TRBJ1-3 | - | TRBV5-4 | - | TGTGCCAGCAGCCAGGGTTCTGGAAACACCATATATTTT | CASSQGSGNTIYF
TRBJ1-1 | - | TRBV7-2 | - | TGTGCCAGCAGCCCCCCCTCCCGGCCCCACACTGAAGCTTTCTTT | CASSPPSRPHTEAFF
TRBJ2-5 | - | TRBV5-1 | once | TGCGCCAGCAGCTTGGACCCGTACCAAGAGACCCAGTACTTC | CASSLDPYQETQYF
TRBJ1-6 | - | TRBV4-3 | - | TGCGCCAGCAGCCAAGACCCGACGGCTGTCAATAATTCACCCCTCCACTTT | CASSQDPTAVNNSPLHF
TRBJ2-2 | - | TRBV3-1/TRBV3-2 | once | TGTGCCAGCACGCCAAGGAGGTTAGAGGGGAAGGCCAGCACCGGGGAGCTGTTTTTT | CASTPRRLEGKASTGELFF
TRBJ2-3 | - | TRBV28 | - | TGTGCCAGCAGTTTCGGCAGAACCACAGATACGCAGTATTTT | CASSFGRTTDTQYF
TRBJ1-1 | - | TRBV4-3 | - | TGCGCCAGCAGCCAAGGACGGAACACTGAAGCTTTCTTT | CASSQGRNTEAFF
TRBJ2-7 | TRBD1 | TRBV18 | - | TGTGCCAGCTCACCAAGTGGGGGACAGGGCTACGAGCAGTACTTC | CASSPSGGQGYEQYF
TRBJ1-1 | TRBD1 | TRBV7-2 | - | TGTGCCAGCAGCGACCCACAGGGGATTGGGACTGAAGCTTTCTTT | CASSDPQGIGTEAFF
TRBJ2-4 | TRBD1 | TRBV7-2 | - | TGTGCCAGCAGCCCCGACAGGGGGCGAACAAACATTCAGTACTTC | CASSPDRGRTNIQYF
TRBJ1-5 | TRBD1 | TRBV7-8 | few | TGTGCCAGCAGCTGGAGGACAGGTAATCAGCCCCAGCATTTT | CASSWRTGNQPQHF
TRBJ2-3 | - | TRBV5-6 | - | TGTGCCAGCAGCTTGGGGGGAAGAAGCACAGATACGCAGTATTTT | CASSLGGRSTDTQYF
TRBJ1-6 | - | TRBV9 | - | TGTGCCAGCAGCGTAGGCGGGTCCTATAATTCACCCCTCCACTTT | CASSVGGSYNSPLHF
TRBJ1-6 | - | TRBV4-3 | - | TGCGCCAGCAGCATAACCAGGGAATTCTATAATTCACCCCTCCACTTT | CASSITREFYNSPLHF
TRBJ1-4 | - | TRBV9 | once | TGTGCCAGCAGCGTAGGGGCCCTGAACTCCAATGAAAAACTGTTTTTT | CASSVGALNSNEKLFF
TRBJ2-1 | TRBD2 | TRBV12-5 | - | TGTGCTAGTGGTCTCCAAAGGACTAGCGGGGGATACAATGAGCAGTTCTTC | CASGLQRTSGGYNEQFF
TRBJ2-5 | TRBD1 | TRBV2 | once | TGTGCCAGCCAGCCAGGGGGACAAGAGACCCAGTACTTC | CASQPGGQETQYF
TRBJ2-7 | TRBD1 | TRBV9 | - | TGTGCCAGCAGCGTAGGGACAGGGAACTACGAGCAGTACTTC | CASSVGTGNYEQYF
TRBJ1-5 | - | TRBV6-6 | - | TGTGCCAGCAGTTATGACCTCTATAGCAATCAGCCCCAGCATTTT | CASSYDLYSNQPQHF
TRBJ1-5 | - | TRBV12-5 | - | TGTGCTAGTGGCCCCCGAGGGGAGTATAGCAATCAGCCCCAGCATTTT | CASGPRGEYSNQPQHF
TRBJ2-1 | TRBD2 | TRBV15 | - | TGTGCCACCAGCAGAGACCCTCCGGGACTAGCGGACAATGAGCAGTTCTTC | CATSRDPPGLADNEQFF
TRBJ2-7 | - | TRBV6-2/TRBV6-3 | - | TGTGCCAGCAGTCGGCACTACGAGCAGTACTTC | CASSRHYEQYF
TRBJ1-2 | TRBD1 | TRBV29-1 | - | TGCAGCGTTTACGACGGACAGGTGGACTATGGCTACACCTTC | CSVYDGQVDYGYTF
TRBJ2-5 | - | TRBV5-5 | - | TGTGCCAGCAGCTTTGGAGACGGGGTTGGGGAGACCCAGTACTTC | CASSFGDGVGETQYF
TRBJ2-5 | TRBD2 | TRBV7-9 | - | TGTGCCAGCAGCCGGGACTACTACTTC | CASSRDYYF
TRBJ1-3 | TRBD1 | TRBV4-2 | - | TGTGCCAGCAGCCAAGGGACAGGACCTGGAAACACCATATATTTT | CASSQGTGPGNTIYF
TRBJ2-1 | - | TRBV30 | once | TGTGCCTGGAGTCATGGTCTAGAGTTAAATGAGCAGTTCTTC | CAWSHGLELNEQFF
TRBJ1-1 | TRBD1 | TRBV19 | - | TGTGCCAGTACCCGGACAGGGGGGACTGAAGCTTTCTTT | CASTRTGGTEAFF
TRBJ2-2 | TRBD1 | TRBV20-1 | once | TGCAGTGCTAGTACAGGGGGCGCGAACACCGGGGAGCTGTTTTTT | CSASTGGANTGELFF
TRBJ1-1 | - | TRBV25-1 | - | TGTGCCAGCAGTACGGGGGCGGAGGCTTTCTTT | CASSTGAEAFF
TRBJ2-2 | - | TRBV2 | - | TGTGCCAGCAGCCCCTTAGCAGCGAACACCGGGGAGCTGTTTTTT | CASSPLAANTGELFF
TRBJ2-7 | - | TRBV5-1 | few | TGCGCCAGCAGCCCTCCGTCTTTTGACGAGCAGTACTTC | CASSPPSFDEQYF
TRBJ2-5 | - | TRBV5-8 | - | TGTGCCAGCACCGTGACTAGAGAGACCCAGTACTTC | CASTVTRETQYF
TRBJ2-7 | TRBD1 | TRBV5-1 | - | TGCGCCAGCAGCCTAACAGGGACAGGCTTCTACGAGCAGTACTTC | CASSLTGTGFYEQYF
TRBJ1-5 | - | TRBV18 | - | TGTGCCAGCTCACCAACAGGGACCGGCAATCAGCCCCAGCATTTT | CASSPTGTGNQPQHF